These T cell receptor beta chains were read from a single sample in a study of tumor-infiltrating lymphocytes in primary liver carcinoma. TCRdb itself ran the multiplex PCR reads through MiXCR, one entry per CDR3 protein. The sample has hundreds of thousands of distinct CDR3 sequences, over 55% seen once. The sequenced sample was peripheral blood. These receptors were obtained from a man aged 35 to 55 with primary liver carcinoma and hepatitis B virus infection. Each CDR3 is given with its conserved first and last residue. A D gene is named only where the DNA matches it firmly. Size is omitted from some rows. Given values are once, few, many or a class for expanded clones.

j_call | v_call | d_call | clone_size | cdr3_nt | cdr3_aa
TRBJ2-1 | TRBV6-2/TRBV6-3 | . | once | TGTGCCAGCAGTCGTCTCCATGAGCAGTTCTTC | CASSRLHEQFF
TRBJ1-1 | TRBV30 | TRBD1 | . | TGTGCCTGGAGGGACAGGTTCATGAACACTGAAGCTTTCTTT | CAWRDRFMNTEAFF
TRBJ2-7 | TRBV12-3/TRBV12-4 | . | few | TGTGCCAGCAGGTCCACTAGTGCGGGCGAGCAGTACTTC | CASRSTSAGEQYF
TRBJ2-2 | TRBV6-5 | . | few | TGTGCCAGCAGCACAGCCAACACCGGGGAGCTGTTTTTT | CASSTANTGELFF
TRBJ1-1 | TRBV29-1 | . | once | TGCAGCGTGCCTGTACGGGACTCGAACACTAAGGCTTTCTTT | CSVPVRDSNTKAFF
TRBJ1-2 | TRBV7-8 | TRBD1 | . | TGTGCCAGCAGCTTAGCGGGCCGACAGGGAGGCTATGGCTACACCTTC | CASSLAGRQGGYGYTF
TRBJ2-3 | TRBV11-3 | . | . | TGTGCCAGCAGCTCACACACTAGCACAGATGCGCAGTATTTT | CASSSHTSTDAQYF
TRBJ2-7 | TRBV5-4 | TRBD1 | . | TGTGCCAGCAGCCGGGACAGGAGCTACGAGCAGTACTTC | CASSRDRSYEQYF
TRBJ2-1 | TRBV11-1 | . | . | TGTGTCATCAGAAAAAAGATGAGGATAGGAGGGGATGAGCAGTTCTTC | CVIRKKMRIGGDEQFF
TRBJ2-1 | TRBV20-1 | TRBD2 | . | TGCAGTGCGACTCCGGCGGGAGGCTCCTACAATGAGCAGTTCTTC | CSATPAGGSYNEQFF
TRBJ1-2 | TRBV6-5 | . | many | TGTGCCAGCAGCTTTGGACAGCCGATATCCAGAAGCTATGGCTACACCTTC | CASSFGQPISRSYGYTF
TRBJ2-3 | TRBV5-1 | . | . | TGCGCCAGCAGTAGGACCGGGCGGACAGATAAGCAGTATTTT | CASSRTGRTDKQYF
TRBJ2-1 | TRBV2 | . | . | TGTGCCAGCACCTCCCAGGGTGGTGGGGACAATGAGCAGTTCTTC | CASTSQGGGDNEQFF
TRBJ2-5 | TRBV19 | . | . | TGTGCCACCAATGGAGGGGGCCGGGAGACCCAGTACTTC | CATNGGGRETQYF
TRBJ1-2 | TRBV29-1 | . | . | TGCAGCTTTGAAGACACCAGGGTTCATGGCTACACCTTC | CSFEDTRVHGYTF
TRBJ1-2 | TRBV11-1 | . | . | TGTGCCATCAGCCGATCGTGGGATAACTATGGTTACACCTTC | CAISRSWDNYGYTF
TRBJ1-5 | TRBV7-8 | . | . | TGTGCCTGCAGCTCGTATAATCAGCCCCAGCATTTT | CACSSYNQPQHF
TRBJ2-3 | TRBV12-3/TRBV12-4 | . | . | TGTGTCAGCGAGAAGGGACGGGAGTTACCAGATACGCAGTATTTT | CVSEKGRELPDTQYF
TRBJ2-3 | TRBV5-1 | TRBD2 | . | TGCGCCATCATGACTAGCGGTAGCACAGATACGCAGTATTTT | CAIMTSGSTDTQYF
TRBJ2-7 | TRBV5-6 | TRBD2 | . | TGTGCCAGCAGCTTGGCTAGCGGGAGGATAGGGGAGCAGTACTTC | CASSLASGRIGEQYF
TRBJ2-7 | TRBV7-9 | . | . | TGTGCCAGCAGCTTAGAAGACAACGAGCAGTACTTC | CASSLEDNEQYF
TRBJ2-4 | TRBV28 | . | few | TGTGCCAGCAGTCGCCGGGACGGGTTAGCCAAAAACATTCAGTACTTC | CASSRRDGLAKNIQYF
TRBJ1-5 | TRBV12-3/TRBV12-4 | . | . | TGTGCCAGCAGTTTGAGGCAGGGAGGTGGTCAGCCCCAGCATTTT | CASSLRQGGGQPQHF
TRBJ2-1 | TRBV5-6 | TRBD2 | . | TGTGCCAGCAGCTTGATTAGCGGGCCCGCCTTACGTTCCTACAATGAGCAGTTCTTC | CASSLISGPALRSYNEQFF
TRBJ1-6 | TRBV11-1 | . | few | TGTGCCAGCAGCTTAAAAGGGAACTCACCCCTCCACTTT | CASSLKGNSPLHF
TRBJ2-1 | TRBV2 | TRBD2 | . | TGTGCCAGCAGTGAAGTAGAACTAGCGGGAGGATATGAGCAGTTCTTC | CASSEVELAGGYEQFF
TRBJ2-3 | TRBV6-1 | TRBD2 | . | TGTGCCAGCAGTGTGATAGCGGGAGAAGGTACGCAGTATTTT | CASSVIAGEGTQYF
TRBJ2-5 | TRBV11-3 | . | . | TGTGCCAGCAGACATACCTCTCGCAGGAGAGACGAGACCCAGTACTTC | CASRHTSRRRDETQYF
TRBJ1-4 | TRBV5-1 | . | few | TGCGCCAGCAGCTTGGATGGTGGTCGAGCGGTAGGGCTGTTTTTT | CASSLDGGRAVGLFF
TRBJ1-3 | TRBV5-1 | . | . | TGCGCCAGTAGCTTGGCCTTTGCGGGATCTGGAAACACCATATATTTT | CASSLAFAGSGNTIYF
TRBJ2-3 | TRBV29-1 | TRBD2 | many | TGCAGCGCCGGGGCGGGAGCCGGCACAGATACGCAGTATTTT | CSAGAGAGTDTQYF
TRBJ2-5 | TRBV5-6 | . | once | TGTGCCAGCAGCTTGAGGGGTAGCAAAGAGACCCAGTACTTC | CASSLRGSKETQYF
TRBJ2-7 | TRBV15 | TRBD2 | . | TGTGCCACCAGCAGAGACAAACTAGCGGGCGAGCAGTACTTC | CATSRDKLAGEQYF
TRBJ2-7 | TRBV11-1 | TRBD2 | . | TGTGTCAGCAGCTCAGGACTAGCGGAAACCTACGAGCAATACTTC | CVSSSGLAETYEQYF